The rows below give T cell receptor beta chains drawn from one sample of a study of T cells after posttransplantation cyclophosphamide. Only in-frame clones appear in the TCRdb table, and some are missing; sequencing was by immunoSEQ multiplex PCR. This sample carries roughly 24,000 clones and no singletons, and roughly 7% goes to the top ten. Sequencing was carried out using PBMCs. The receptor source for this set is a woman in her fifties or sixties in good health, CMV-negative, and a related stem cell transplant donor. Each CDR3 is given with its conserved first and last residue. The D gene is left open where the match is weak. The size of a clone is reported for some rows only, either as once, few or many, or as a class for expanded clones.

clone_size d_call j_call v_call cdr3_nt cdr3_aa
few TRBD2 TRBJ2-3 TRBV19 TGTGCCAGTAGTATGACTAGCGGGCAGGCAGATACGCAGTATTTT CASSMTSGQADTQYF
many NA TRBJ1-4 TRBV7-9 TGTGCCAGCATCCCTCCAGGTAGTGAAAAACTGTTTTTT CASIPPGSEKLFF
many NA TRBJ1-1 TRBV18 TGTGCCAGCTCACCTGGCTTGAACACTGAAGCTTTCTTT CASSPGLNTEAFF
many TRBD2 TRBJ2-1 TRBV2 TGTGCCAGTACTAGCGACTCCTACAATGAGCAGTTCTTC CASTSDSYNEQFF
many NA TRBJ1-2 TRBV6-5 TGTGCCAGCAGTTTACCCGGGGGACGGGACTACACCTTC CASSLPGGRDYTF
many NA TRBJ1-2 TRBV19 TGTGCCAGTAGGCCTCGGGGGGCGGACTATGGCTACACCTTC CASRPRGADYGYTF
NA TRBD2 TRBJ2-5 TRBV2 TGTGCCAGCAGCTACCTTGGGGGAGGGCAAGAGACCCAGTACTTC CASSYLGGGQETQYF
many NA TRBJ1-2 TRBV29-1 TGCAGGGCTGGGTCCTTAAACAGTGGCTACACCTTC CRAGSLNSGYTF
medium-sized TRBD1 TRBJ1-6 TRBV19 TGTGCCAGTAGACCCACAGGGGGTCGGTATTCACCCCTCCACTTT CASRPTGGRYSPLHF
many TRBD1 TRBJ1-1 TRBV19 TGTGCCAGTAGTATCCGGGACAGTGGATTTGAAGCTTTCTTT CASSIRDSGFEAFF
many NA TRBJ2-1 TRBV11-1 TGTGCCAGCAGTCACCTGGGGCCTTTTGACAATGAGCAGTTCTTC CASSHLGPFDNEQFF
many NA TRBJ1-1 TRBV11-2 TGTGCCAGCAGCTTAGGGAGTCGGACTGAAGCTTTCTTT CASSLGSRTEAFF
many NA TRBJ1-4 TRBV19 TGTGCCAGTAGTATGGGGCAGCCTGAAAAACTGTTTTTT CASSMGQPEKLFF
medium-sized TRBD1 TRBJ1-4 TRBV14 TGTGCCAGCAGCCCGACAGGGGTTGATGAAAAACTGTTTTTT CASSPTGVDEKLFF
many NA TRBJ2-3 TRBV15 TGTGCCACCAGCAGAGTTCGGGACAACCCAGGAGATACGCAGTATTTT CATSRVRDNPGDTQYF
few TRBD2 TRBJ2-5 TRBV6-1 TGTGCCAGCAGGCTAGCGGGGGGGCGGGAGACCCAGTACTTC CASRLAGGRETQYF
medium-sized NA TRBJ1-2 TRBV14 TGTGCCAGCAGCCAAGGGAGGGGAGACTATGGCTACACCTTC CASSQGRGDYGYTF
many NA TRBJ2-5 TRBV20-1 TGCAGTGTCGGAGAAGAGACCCAGTACTTC CSVGEETQYF
many NA TRBJ1-5 TRBV6-5 TGTGCCAGCAGCTGGGGGAGGAATCAGCCCCAGCATTTT CASSWGRNQPQHF
many NA TRBJ2-3 TRBV11-2 TGTGCCAGCAGCTTACGGTTTGGACACACAGATACGCAGTATTTT CASSLRFGHTDTQYF
many NA TRBJ1-2 TRBV4-2 TGTGCCAGCAGCCAAGACGGGACAAATCTTGGCTACACCTTC CASSQDGTNLGYTF
many TRBD1 TRBJ2-5 TRBV5-1 TGCGCCAGCAGCGCGTTACAGGGGGCGCGGGAGACCCAGTACTTC CASSALQGARETQYF
NA TRBD2 TRBJ2-3 TRBV29-1 TGCAGCGTTGCGGCGGGGGGGGTGGGCACAGATACGCAGTATTTT CSVAAGGVGTDTQYF
many TRBD1 TRBJ2-5 TRBV19 TGTGCCAGTAGTATAGGGACAGGGGGCGCGTTCGGAGAGACCCAGTACTTC CASSIGTGGAFGETQYF
many TRBD1 TRBJ1-2 TRBV5-5 TGTGCCAGCAGCTCCCACAGGGGCGGCGGCTACACCTTC CASSSHRGGGYTF
many NA TRBJ2-1 TRBV19 TGTGCCAGTAGTTTCACAGGGTCGAGAGAGAATGAGCAGTTCTTC CASSFTGSRENEQFF
many TRBD1 TRBJ2-6 TRBV28 TGTGCCAGCAGTTTGGGACAGGGGAGGCCTGGGGCCAACGTCCTGACTTTC CASSLGQGRPGANVLTF
NA TRBD1 TRBJ2-7 TRBV29-1 TGCAGCGTTGGGGGACAGGCCTACGAGCAGTACTTC CSVGGQAYEQYF
few TRBD2 TRBJ2-7 TRBV7-8 TGTGCCAGCAGCCCGTCTAGCGGGCCCTCCTACGAGCAGTACTTC CASSPSSGPSYEQYF
many NA TRBJ1-1 TRBV11-2 TGTGCCAGCAGCTTGGGACACGTGAACACTGAAGCTTTCTTT CASSLGHVNTEAFF
many NA TRBJ1-6 TRBV6-6 TGTGCCAGCAGTTACTCGATGGGGGGACCCCTCCACTTT CASSYSMGGPLHF
many TRBD2 TRBJ2-7 TRBV2 TGTGCCAGCAGCGCTTCGGAGCGGGAGTTCTACGAGCAGTACTTC CASSASEREFYEQYF
many TRBD2 TRBJ2-7 TRBV15 TGTGCCACCAGCAGAGATACAGCTAGCGGAATTTCCTACGAGCAGTACTTC CATSRDTASGISYEQYF
many TRBD2 TRBJ2-3 TRBV13 TGTGCCAGCAGTGATAGCGGGAGAGGTGGCACAGATACGCAGTATTTT CASSDSGRGGTDTQYF
many TRBD1 TRBJ1-4 TRBV5-7 TGTGCCAGCAGTCCCGACGAGGGACAGGGGCCCAATCATAATGAAAAACTGTTTTTT CASSPDEGQGPNHNEKLFF
many NA TRBJ1-2 TRBV19 TGTGCCAGTAGCTTAGACAAAGCTAACTATGGCTACACCTTC CASSLDKANYGYTF
many NA TRBJ1-2 TRBV7-9 TGTGCCAGCAGCTTCTCGGGTCGCGGCTACACCTTC CASSFSGRGYTF
many TRBD1 TRBJ2-2 TRBV19 TGTGCCAGTAGTATTTGGGGACAGGGGAACACCGGGGAGCTGTTTTTT CASSIWGQGNTGELFF
many NA TRBJ1-1 TRBV6-5 TGTGCCAGCAGTTCCTATTTGACATTGAAGACTGAAGCTTTCTTT CASSSYLTLKTEAFF
NA NA TRBJ2-2 TRBV9 TGTGCCAGCAGCGTAGTTGACTCCGGGGAGCTGTTTTTT CASSVVDSGELFF
many NA TRBJ1-1 TRBV5-1 TGCGCCAGCAGCTCGGGGGGGGAAGGAGGCACTGAAGCTTTCTTT CASSSGGEGGTEAFF
NA NA TRBJ2-4 TRBV6-4 TGTGCCAGCAGTGCGGAGGGGGGGCGTCGAAACATTCAGTACTTC CASSAEGGRRNIQYF